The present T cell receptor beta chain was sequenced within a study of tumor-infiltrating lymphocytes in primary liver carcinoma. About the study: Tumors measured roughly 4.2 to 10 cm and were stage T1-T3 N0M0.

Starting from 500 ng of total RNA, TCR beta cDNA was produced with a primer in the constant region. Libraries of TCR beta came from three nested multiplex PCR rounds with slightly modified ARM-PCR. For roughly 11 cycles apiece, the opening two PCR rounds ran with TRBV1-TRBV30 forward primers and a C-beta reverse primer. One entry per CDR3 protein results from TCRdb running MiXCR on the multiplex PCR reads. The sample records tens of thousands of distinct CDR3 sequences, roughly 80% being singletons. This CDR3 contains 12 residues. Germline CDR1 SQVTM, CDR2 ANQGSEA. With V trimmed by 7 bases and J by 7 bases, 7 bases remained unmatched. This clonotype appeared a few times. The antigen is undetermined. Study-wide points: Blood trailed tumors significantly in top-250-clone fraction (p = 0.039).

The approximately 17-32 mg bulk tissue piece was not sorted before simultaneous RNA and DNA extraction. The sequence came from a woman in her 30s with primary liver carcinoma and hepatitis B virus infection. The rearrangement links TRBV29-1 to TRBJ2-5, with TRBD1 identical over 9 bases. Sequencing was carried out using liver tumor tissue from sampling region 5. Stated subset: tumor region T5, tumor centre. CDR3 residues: CSGGDRERTQYF. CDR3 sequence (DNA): TGCAGCGGAGGGGACAGGGAGAGGACCCAGTACTTC. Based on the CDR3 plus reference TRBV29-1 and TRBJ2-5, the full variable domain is SAVISQKPSRDICQRGTSLTIQCQVDSQVTMMFWYRQQPGQSLTLIATANQGSEATYESGFVIDKFPISRPNLTFSTLTVSNMSPEDSSIYLCSGGDRERTQYFGPGTRLLVL.